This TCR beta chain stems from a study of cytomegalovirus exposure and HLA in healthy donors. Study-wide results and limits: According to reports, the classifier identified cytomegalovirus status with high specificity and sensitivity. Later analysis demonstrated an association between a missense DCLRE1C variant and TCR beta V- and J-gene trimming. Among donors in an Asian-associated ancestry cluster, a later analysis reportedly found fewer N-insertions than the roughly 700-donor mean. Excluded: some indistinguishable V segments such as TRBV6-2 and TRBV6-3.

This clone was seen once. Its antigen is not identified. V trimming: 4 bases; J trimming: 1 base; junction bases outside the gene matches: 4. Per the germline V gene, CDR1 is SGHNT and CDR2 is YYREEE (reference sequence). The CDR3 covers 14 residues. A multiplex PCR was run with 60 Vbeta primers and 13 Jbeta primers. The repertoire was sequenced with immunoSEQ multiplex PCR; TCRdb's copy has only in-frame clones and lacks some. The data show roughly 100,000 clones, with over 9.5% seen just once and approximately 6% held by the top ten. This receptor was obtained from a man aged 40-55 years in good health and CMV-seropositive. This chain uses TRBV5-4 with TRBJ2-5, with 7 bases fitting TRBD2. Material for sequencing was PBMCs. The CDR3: CASSGGGTQETQYF. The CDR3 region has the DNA TGTGCCAGCAGCGGGGGGGGGACCCAAGAGACCCAGTACTTC.